These 2 T cell receptor beta chains were all obtained from the same sample, sequenced in a study of patients and donors after allogeneic stem cell transplantation (TCRdb year 2020). Library generation was performed with RT-PCR. The instrument given in TCRdb is NextSeq 550. The public reads were reprocessed in TCRdb via fastp at Q25 and MiXCR, keeping in-frame beta chains. CDR3 protein duplicates are merged, each entry listing the most common genes and DNA. For this sample the table gives about 200,000 distinct CDR3 sequences, of which around two fifths were detected only once. The leading ten clones occupy 33% of the sample. Source material: blood, either unsorted or a sorted T cell fraction (not recorded which). The receptor source for this set is a human donor who was either an allogeneic HSCT recipient or a stem cell or donor lymphocyte infusion donor (not recorded which). It is not recorded whose cells these are; they may come from a transplant donor.

This clonotype was counted a few times. V is TRBV27 and J is TRBJ1-5, with 7 bases aligning to TRBD1. CDR3 size: 13 residues. Germline-derived CDR1 and CDR2 are MNHEY and SMNVEV (reference sequence). CDR3 region: CESRGNHNQPQHF. The CDR3 nucleotides read TGTGAATCCAGGGGGAATCACAATCAGCCCCAGCATTTT.

The V call is TRBV27, the J call TRBJ2-2; D unresolved. Germline CDR1 reads MNHEY; CDR2 reads SMNVEV (reference sequence). The ends were cut back, 0 bases at V and 2 bases at J, with 13 bases in the middle. The CDR3 has 17 amino acids. Here the CDR3 DNA reads TGTGCCAGCAGTTTATCGACCCCGCTCGGAAACACCGGGGAGCTGTTTTTT. Its protein product is CASSLSTPLGNTGELFF.